Presented here are 23 T cell receptor beta chains from one specimen sequenced in a study of regulatory T cells in long-lasting Graves disease. Sample time point: newly diagnosed GD, antithyroid drugs for less than 3 months. Making the TCR library involved RNA that had been extracted from PBMCs. Arm-PCR of CDR3 regions with iRepertoire HTBI primers generated TCR beta libraries. Via MiXCR, TCRdb re-called the multiplex PCR reads, giving one row per CDR3 protein. Here the sample spans approximately 480,000 distinct CDR3 sequences, around 15% being singletons. These data also formed part of another study, on T cells in Graves' hyperthyroidism and ophthalmopathy.

Sequenced here: peripheral blood mononuclear cells (PBMCs), sampled at new diagnosis, from a patient treated with antithyroid drugs. The receptors derive from a man aged 35 to 55 with Graves disease.

This clonotype has at least ten counts. The gene calls are TRBV12-3 or TRBV12-4 and TRBJ1-1; 12 nucleotides align to TRBD1. Trimming removed 7 bases from V and 6 bases from J; junction bases left unmatched: 6. CDR3 length: 14 residues. The CDR3 nucleotides read TGTGCCAGCACCCGGGACAGGGGGCTCTCTGAAGCTTTCTTT. Its protein is CASTRDRGLSEAFF.

This clonotype has just a few counts. The rearrangement uses TRBV20-1 and TRBJ2-5; a possible D gene is TRBD1 (5 bases). The germline CDR1 and CDR2 sequences are DFQATT and SNEGSKA (reference sequence). The CDR3 length is 14 residues. With 3 bases removed from V and 1 base from J, the gap between germline ends came to 12 bases. The CDR3 nucleotides are TGCAGTGCTAGCTGGGGCGACATCCAAGAGACCCAGTACTTC. Residues: CSASWGDIQETQYF.

This chain uses TRBV20-1 with TRBJ2-4; D gene unclear. The V and J ends lost 6 bases and 0 bases respectively, with 3 bases between them. The CDR3 extends over 11 amino acids. Germline-derived CDR1 and CDR2 are DFQATT and SNEGSKA (reference sequence). The CDR3 sequence is CSAVAKNIQYF. In DNA, the CDR3 is TGCAGTGCAGTAGCCAAAAACATTCAGTACTTC.

This clonotype was seen at least ten times. The chain has TRBV12-3 or TRBV12-4 and TRBJ1-5, with D perhaps matching TRBD1 (6 bases). This CDR3 is 16 amino acids long. Between the trimmed V and J ends, which lost 3 bases and 4 bases, there was a span of 16 bases. CDR3 amino acids: CASSLGMGARNQPQHF. The CDR3 nucleotides are TGTGCCAGCAGTTTGGGGATGGGGGCAAGGAATCAGCCCCAGCATTTT.

The chain is built from TRBV14 and TRBJ2-2, with unresolved D. The length of the CDR3 is 13 residues. Trimming pared 0 bases from V and 6 bases from J, leaving 5 bases between. CDR1 is SGHDN, CDR2 FVKESK, per germline. CDR3 nucleotides: TGTGCCAGCAGCCAAGATCTAGCCGGGGAGCTGTTTTTT. It codes for CASSQDLAGELFF.

The chain couples TRBV7-3 to TRBJ2-3; D gene unclear. The V and J ends lost 3 bases and 6 bases respectively, with 13 bases between them. Germline V lookup: CDR1 SGHTA, CDR2 FQGTGA. The CDR3 totals 14 residues. Written as DNA, the CDR3 is TGTGCCAGCAGCTTTCGGACGAACTCCGATACGCAGTATTTT. Translation: CASSFRTNSDTQYF.

In this sample, this clonotype turned up many times. The genes are TRBV20-1 and TRBJ2-5; D might be TRBD1 or TRBD2, each matching 5 bases. The length of the CDR3 is 15 residues. The germline gives CDR1 DFQATT, CDR2 SNEGSKA (reference sequence). V was shortened by 0 bases and J by 4 bases, with 15 bases between the two germline ends. CDR3 sequence reads: CSARDRQTLGETQYF. CDR3 in DNA: TGCAGTGCTAGAGATCGACAGACACTAGGAGAGACCCAGTACTTC.

A few counts support this clonotype. The genes are TRBV29-1 and TRBJ2-3, with 9 nucleotides matching TRBD1. This CDR3 has 15 amino acids. Germline V CDR1 and CDR2: SQVTM, ANQGSEA. V gave up 6 bases and J gave up 3 bases; unmatched junction bases: 10. Written as DNA, the CDR3 is TGCAGCGTCCGGGGGAACAGGGGGCAAACAGATACGCAGTATTTT. Protein product: CSVRGNRGQTDTQYF.

This clonotype turned up a few times. The gene calls are TRBV7-9 and TRBJ2-1; 11 nucleotides line up with TRBD2. Germline loops: CDR1 SEHNR, CDR2 FQNEAQ (reference sequence). This CDR3 is built from 21 residues. V shed 5 bases and J 1 base; nucleotides not matched to a gene: 19. The CDR3 DNA sequence: TGTGCCAGCAGCCCTATGGGGGCTAGCGGGAGGCATTTCGGGTCCTACAATGAGCAGTTCTTC. Residues: CASSPMGASGRHFGSYNEQFF.

This clonotype was seen a handful of times. This rearrangement joins TRBV20-1 to TRBJ2-7; D possibly corresponds to TRBD2 (6 bases). The CDR3 runs to 16 residues. Germline CDR1 DFQATT, CDR2 SNEGSKA (reference sequence). Trimming pared 6 bases from V and 5 bases from J, leaving 26 bases between. The CDR3 sequence is CSAPAPPTSYPDEQYF. The CDR3 DNA follows: TGCAGTGCCCCAGCCCCTCCCACTAGCTATCCCGACGAGCAGTACTTC.

In regard to this clonotype: At one boundary the junction diverges from the germline segment, which might be a read error. The chain carries TRBV28 and TRBJ2-1, with TRBD2 identical over 10 bases. CDR1 MDHEN and CDR2 SYDVKM come from the germline V gene. The CDR3 totals 17 residues. Written as DNA, the CDR3 is TGTGCCAGCAGGTCACCGGGACTAGCGAAATCCAACAATGAGCGGTTCTTC. Amino acids: CASRSPGLAKSNNERFF.

The genes are TRBV20-1 and TRBJ1-1; 8 bases line up with TRBD1. CDR1 is DFQATT and CDR2 is SNEGSKA in the germline V gene (reference sequence). V lost 3 bases and J lost 3; bases outside the gene matches: 6. The CDR3 has 14 amino acids. CDR3 in amino acids: CSARRTGWYTEAFF. The DNA for the CDR3 is TGCAGTGCTAGGAGGACAGGGTGGTACACTGAAGCTTTCTTT.

In its sample, this clonotype was seen many times. The chain has TRBV20-1 and TRBJ2-7; D is unclear. V gave up 6 bases and J gave up 0 bases, with 12 bases separating them. Germline V lookup: CDR1 DFQATT, CDR2 SNEGSKA (reference sequence). The CDR3 runs 13 residues. CDR3: CSAPPGLSYEQYF. The CDR3 region has the DNA TGCAGTGCCCCCCCCGGCCTCTCCTACGAGCAGTACTTC.

This clonotype turned up a few times. The chain is built from TRBV12-3 or TRBV12-4 and TRBJ2-1, with 9 bases fitting TRBD1. CDR3 length equals 16 residues. V lost 5 bases, J lost 7 bases, and 12 bases stayed unmatched. Written as DNA, the CDR3 is TGTGCCAGCAGTACCCGACAGGGGGTTGTCGTGAATGAGCAGTTCTTC. This codes for CASSTRQGVVVNEQFF.

This clonotype was detected only once. The chain combines TRBV3-1 with TRBJ2-1, with a weak D call TRBD1 (5 bases). The CDR3 has 15 residues. Trimming pared 8 bases from V and 2 bases from J, leaving 16 bases between. Germline assignment: CDR1 LGHDT and CDR2 YNNKEL (reference sequence). CDR3 in amino acids: CASPLGLPTYNEQFF. CDR3 nucleotide sequence: TGTGCCAGCCCCCTGGGGCTCCCGACCTACAATGAGCAGTTCTTC.

This clonotype appeared many times. The chain combines TRBV7-8 with TRBJ1-5; D is unresolved. The CDR3 sequence is 16 residues long. V lost 1 base and J lost 0, with 10 bases in between. Germline V lookup: CDR1 SGHVS, CDR2 FQNEAQ. The CDR3 reads CASSLGRASSNQPQHF. The CDR3 DNA reads as TGTGCCAGCAGCTTAGGACGGGCCTCTAGCAATCAGCCCCAGCATTTT.

The CDR3: CASSPPIRTSGAYYNEQFF. The DNA of the CDR3 is TGTGCCAGCAGCCCCCCAATTCGGACTAGCGGGGCTTATTACAATGAGCAGTTCTTC. This chain joins TRBV7-9 and TRBJ2-1; 12 positions agree with TRBD2. The CDR3 covers 19 residues. Germline trimming cut 5 bases from V and 4 bases from J; bases unmatched to any gene: 15. Per the germline V gene, CDR1 is SEHNR and CDR2 is FQNEAQ (reference sequence). Supplemented by reference TRBV7-9 and TRBJ2-1, the full variable domain reads DTGVSQNPRHKITKRGQNVTFRCDPISEHNRLYWYRQTLGQGPEFLTYFQNEAQLEKSRLLSDRFSAERPKGSFSTLEIQRTEQGDSAMYLCASSPPIRTSGAYYNEQFFGPGTRLTVL.

Many counts were recorded for this clonotype. Its ends do not fully match the called genes, so a read error is possible. The chain couples TRBV6-1 to TRBJ1-2, with a weak D call TRBD1 (6 bases). The CDR3 covers 14 residues. CDR1 and CDR2 from the germline V gene are MNHNS and SASEGT. The CDR3 DNA reads TGCGCCAGCAGCGCTTGGACAGTCGGGGCTGGCTACACCTTC. Translated, it gives CASSAWTVGAGYTF.

This clonotype was seen many times. The rearrangement uses TRBV11-2 and TRBJ1-1; possible D gene TRBD1, 6 bases. Germline CDR1 and CDR2: SGHAT and FQNNGV. There are 16 residues in the CDR3. V gave up 1 base and J gave up 1 base, with 13 bases separating them. The CDR3 spells CASSLAGGPSNTEAFF. CDR3 nucleotide sequence: TGTGCCAGCAGCTTAGCGGGGGGGCCCTCGAACACTGAAGCTTTCTTT.

This clonotype was observed at least ten times. The CDR3 here is CAISDRVNEQFF. CDR3 sequence (DNA): TGTGCCATCAGTGACAGGGTAAATGAGCAGTTCTTC. The V gene is TRBV10-3, the J gene TRBJ2-1; possible D gene TRBD1, 5 bases. Trimming removed 3 bases at V and 7 bases at J, with 7 bases between. The germline V gene has CDR1 ENHRY and CDR2 SYGVKD. CDR3 length: 12 amino acids.

This clonotype was seen repeatedly, ten times or more. The genes are TRBV11-2 and TRBJ2-2; possibly TRBD2 for D (7 bases). From germline, CDR1 is SGHAT and CDR2 FQNNGV. The CDR3 has 16 residues. Trimming removed 8 bases from V and 4 bases from J, with 20 bases in between. CDR3 nucleotides: TGTGCCAGCCGAAGGGGGAGCGGGACGGCCACCGGGGAGCTGTTTTTT. It translates to CASRRGSGTATGELFF.

In its sample, this clonotype was seen many times. The chain combines TRBV2 with TRBJ2-7; 11 nucleotides line up with TRBD1. The CDR3 has 15 amino acids. Germline trimming cut 4 bases from V and 2 bases from J; bases unmatched to any gene: 4. Germline V gives CDR1 SNHLY, CDR2 FYNNEI. CDR3 sequence (DNA): TGTGCCAGCAGTGCACCGGGACAGGGGGCCTACGAGCAGTACTTC. Protein: CASSAPGQGAYEQYF.

This clonotype was observed a handful of times. J is TRBJ2-1 and V is TRBV9, with 10 bases aligning to TRBD2. V was pared by 4 bases and J by 4 bases, with 8 bases of the junction left unmatched. Germline V gene sequence: CDR1 SGDLS, CDR2 YYNGEE. The CDR3 covers 16 residues. CDR3 in DNA: TGTGCCAGCAGCCCGTGGACTAGCGGAAAATACAATGAGCAGTTCTTC. It yields the protein CASSPWTSGKYNEQFF.